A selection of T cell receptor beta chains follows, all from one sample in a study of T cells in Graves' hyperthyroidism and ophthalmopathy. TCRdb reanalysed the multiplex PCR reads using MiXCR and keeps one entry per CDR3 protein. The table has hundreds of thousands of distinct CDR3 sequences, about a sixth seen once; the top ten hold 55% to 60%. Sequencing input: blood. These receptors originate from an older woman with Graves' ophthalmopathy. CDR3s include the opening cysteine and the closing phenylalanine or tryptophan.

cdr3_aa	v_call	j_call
CASSAGGRRDYGYTF	TRBV7-2	TRBJ1-2
CARGQTYEQYF	TRBV6-1	TRBJ2-7
CASSYSDSSNYGYTF	TRBV5-8	TRBJ1-2
CASSWTGKDYGYTF	TRBV2	TRBJ1-2
CASSSRQGAVGEQFF	TRBV7-2	TRBJ2-1
CASSIGGMMNTEAFF	TRBV7-2	TRBJ1-1
CASSPYATGQETQYF	TRBV18	TRBJ2-5
CASSSDGGLGGGYTF	TRBV9	TRBJ1-2
CASRGDRNLANTGELFF	TRBV11-2	TRBJ2-2
CASRRSWETQYF	TRBV12-3/TRBV12-4	TRBJ2-5
CASSQDTTGALRELFF	TRBV4-3	TRBJ2-2
CASRRLMTSTDTQYF	TRBV7-6	TRBJ2-3
CASSVGQGSGYTF	TRBV9	TRBJ1-2
CASSRGGTGELFF	TRBV12-3/TRBV12-4	TRBJ2-2
CASSLISGTPEAFF	TRBV7-2	TRBJ1-1
CASSSPGPPGTQYF	TRBV7-2	TRBJ2-5
CASSPRLATQETQYF	TRBV7-9	TRBJ2-5
CSARPVQGNQPQHF	TRBV20-1	TRBJ1-5
CASSDRGKSSYNEQFF	TRBV6-4	TRBJ2-1
CASSWQGRPGNTIYF	TRBV27	TRBJ1-3
CASSWGGGDYNEQFF	TRBV7-2	TRBJ2-1